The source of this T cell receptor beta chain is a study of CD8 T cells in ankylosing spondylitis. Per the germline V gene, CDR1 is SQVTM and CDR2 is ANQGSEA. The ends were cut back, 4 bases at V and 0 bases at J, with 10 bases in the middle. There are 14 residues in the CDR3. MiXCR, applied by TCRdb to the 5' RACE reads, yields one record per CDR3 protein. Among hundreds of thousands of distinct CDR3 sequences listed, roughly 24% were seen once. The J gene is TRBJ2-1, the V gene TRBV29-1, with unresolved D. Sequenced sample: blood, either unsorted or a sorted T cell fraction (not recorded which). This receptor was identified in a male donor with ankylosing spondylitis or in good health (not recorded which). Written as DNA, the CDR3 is TGCAGCGTTGCCGCCAGGAGCTCCTACAATGAGCAGTTCTTC. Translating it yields CSVAARSSYNEQFF.